The present T cell receptor (beta chain) was sequenced within a study of STAT5B mutations in CD4+ large granular lymphocyte leukemia. Study-level results: CD4-sorted patient repertoires seemed more clonal than healthy CD4+ repertoires.

CDR1 and CDR2 from the germline V gene are MNHEY and SVGAGI. The CDR3 extends over 13 amino acids. V was cut by 2 bases and J by 6 bases, with 11 bases left in between. Generated by immunoSEQ multiplex PCR, the TCRdb table keeps only in-frame clones and is missing some. Of 30,000 to 35,000 clones in the sample, around 63% are singletons; the top ten hold 1.5% to 2%. For this clone: Its antigen is as yet unknown.

Controls came from buffy coats of healthy blood donors. The sequenced material came from CD4+ T cells from blood buffy coats. The chain uses TRBV6-5 and TRBJ2-7; tentative D call: TRBD1 (5 bases). This receptor was identified in a human donor in good health. Here the CDR3 DNA reads TGTGCCAGCAGTTACATTGGACACTCCGAGCAGTACTTC. Amino acid sequence: CASSYIGHSEQYF.